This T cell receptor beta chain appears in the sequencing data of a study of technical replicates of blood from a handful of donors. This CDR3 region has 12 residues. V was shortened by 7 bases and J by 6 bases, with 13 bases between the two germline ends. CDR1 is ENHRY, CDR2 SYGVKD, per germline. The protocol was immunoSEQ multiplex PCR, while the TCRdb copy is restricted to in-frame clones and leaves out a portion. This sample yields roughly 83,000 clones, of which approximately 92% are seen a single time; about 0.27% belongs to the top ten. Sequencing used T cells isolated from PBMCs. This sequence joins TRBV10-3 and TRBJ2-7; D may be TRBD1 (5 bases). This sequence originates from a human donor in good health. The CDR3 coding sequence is TGTGCCATCACGGGCAGGGAAGGCGAGCAGTACTTC. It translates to CAITGREGEQYF.